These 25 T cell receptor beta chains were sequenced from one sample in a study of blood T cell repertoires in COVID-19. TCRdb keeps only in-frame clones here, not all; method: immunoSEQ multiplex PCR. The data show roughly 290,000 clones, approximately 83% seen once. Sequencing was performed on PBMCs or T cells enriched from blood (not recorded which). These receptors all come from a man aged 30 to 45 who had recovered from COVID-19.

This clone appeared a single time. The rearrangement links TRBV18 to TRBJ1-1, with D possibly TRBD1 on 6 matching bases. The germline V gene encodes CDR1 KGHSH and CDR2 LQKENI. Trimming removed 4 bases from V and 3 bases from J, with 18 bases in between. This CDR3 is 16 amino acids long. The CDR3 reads CASSLHQGMQDTEAFF. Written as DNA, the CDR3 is TGTGCCAGCTCACTACATCAGGGGATGCAGGACACTGAAGCTTTCTTT. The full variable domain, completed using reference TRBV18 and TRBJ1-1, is NAGVMQNPRHLVRRRGQEARLRCSPMKGHSHVYWYRQLPEEGLKFMVYLQKENIIDESGMPKERFSAEFPKEGPSILRIQQVVRGDSAAYFCASSLHQGMQDTEAFFGQGTRLTVV.

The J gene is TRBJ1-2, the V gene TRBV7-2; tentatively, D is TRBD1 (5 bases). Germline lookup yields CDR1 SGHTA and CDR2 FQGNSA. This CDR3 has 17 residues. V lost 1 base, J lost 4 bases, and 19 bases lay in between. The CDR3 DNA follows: TGTGCCAGCAGCTTAGTTTCCTCCCAGACAGTCACCTATGGCTACACCTTC. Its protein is CASSLVSSQTVTYGYTF.

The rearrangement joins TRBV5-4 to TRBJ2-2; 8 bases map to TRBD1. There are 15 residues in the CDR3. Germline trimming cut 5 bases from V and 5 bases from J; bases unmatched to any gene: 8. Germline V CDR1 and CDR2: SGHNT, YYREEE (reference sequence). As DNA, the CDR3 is TGTGCCAGCAGATTCGACAGGGGTGGGACCGGGGAGCTGTTTTTT. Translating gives CASRFDRGGTGELFF.

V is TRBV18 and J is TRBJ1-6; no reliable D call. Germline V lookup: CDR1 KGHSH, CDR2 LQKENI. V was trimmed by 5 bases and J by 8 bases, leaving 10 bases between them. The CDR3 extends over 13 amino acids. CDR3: CASSAARDSPLHF. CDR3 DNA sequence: TGTGCCAGCTCAGCGGCCCGGGATTCACCCCTCCACTTT. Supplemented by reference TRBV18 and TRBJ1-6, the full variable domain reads NAGVMQNPRHLVRRRGQEARLRCSPMKGHSHVYWYRQLPEEGLKFMVYLQKENIIDESGMPKERFSAEFPKEGPSILRIQQVVRGDSAAYFCASSAARDSPLHFGNGTRLTVT.

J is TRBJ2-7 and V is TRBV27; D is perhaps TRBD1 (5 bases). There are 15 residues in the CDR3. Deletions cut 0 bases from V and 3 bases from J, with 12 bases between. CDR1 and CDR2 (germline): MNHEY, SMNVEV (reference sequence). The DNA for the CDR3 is TGTGCCAGCAGTTTATCGATGGCAGGGTTCTACGAGCAGTACTTC. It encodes CASSLSMAGFYEQYF.

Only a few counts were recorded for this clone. The CDR3 DNA reads as TGTGCCACCAAAAGAACCCCTAGCCCAGAGACCCAGTACTTC. It translates to CATKRTPSPETQYF. The chain links TRBV18 to TRBJ2-5, with TRBD2 as a possible D gene (5 bases). CDR1 KGHSH and CDR2 LQKENI come from the germline V gene. CDR3 size: 14 residues. V dropped 10 bases and J dropped 4 bases, with 19 bases sitting between them.

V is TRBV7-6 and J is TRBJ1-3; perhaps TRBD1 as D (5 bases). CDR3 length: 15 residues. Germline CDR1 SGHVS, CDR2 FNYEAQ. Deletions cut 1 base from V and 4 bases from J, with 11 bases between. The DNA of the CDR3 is TGTGCCAGCAGCTTAGGGGCAGGGTCGGGAAACACCATATATTTT. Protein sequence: CASSLGAGSGNTIYF.

In DNA form, the CDR3 reads TGTGCCAGCAGTGACAGGCCCGATCAGCCCCAGCATTTT. Translating it yields CASSDRPDQPQHF. The genes are TRBV2 and TRBJ1-5, with D unclear. CDR3 length equals 13 residues. Germline loops: CDR1 SNHLY, CDR2 FYNNEI. Trimming cost V 3 bases and J 5 bases, with 8 bases left between them.

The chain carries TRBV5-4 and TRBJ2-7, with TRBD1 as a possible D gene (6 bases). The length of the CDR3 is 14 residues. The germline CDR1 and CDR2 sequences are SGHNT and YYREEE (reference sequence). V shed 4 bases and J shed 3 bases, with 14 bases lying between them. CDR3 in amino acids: CASSHRDKGYEQYF. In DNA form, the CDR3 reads TGTGCCAGCAGCCACCGGGACAAAGGCTACGAGCAGTACTTC. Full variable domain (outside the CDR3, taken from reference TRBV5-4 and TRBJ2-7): ETGVTQSPTHLIKTRGQQVTLRCSSQSGHNTVSWYQQALGQGPQFIFQYYREEENGRGNFPPRFSGLQFPNYSSELNVNALELDDSALYLCASSHRDKGYEQYFGPGTRLTVT.

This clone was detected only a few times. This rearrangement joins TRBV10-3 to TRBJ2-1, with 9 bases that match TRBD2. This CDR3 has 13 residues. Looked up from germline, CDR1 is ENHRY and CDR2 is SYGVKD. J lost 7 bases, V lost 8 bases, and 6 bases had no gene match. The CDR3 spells CAISSGVENEQFF. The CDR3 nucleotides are TGTGCCATCTCTAGCGGGGTTGAGAATGAGCAGTTCTTC.

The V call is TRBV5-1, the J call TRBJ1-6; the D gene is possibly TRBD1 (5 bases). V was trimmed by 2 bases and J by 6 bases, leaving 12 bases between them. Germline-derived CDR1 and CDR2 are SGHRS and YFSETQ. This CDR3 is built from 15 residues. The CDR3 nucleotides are TGCGCCAGCAGCTTACGGGGGGTTGGTAATTCACCCCTCCACTTT. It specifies CASSLRGVGNSPLHF.

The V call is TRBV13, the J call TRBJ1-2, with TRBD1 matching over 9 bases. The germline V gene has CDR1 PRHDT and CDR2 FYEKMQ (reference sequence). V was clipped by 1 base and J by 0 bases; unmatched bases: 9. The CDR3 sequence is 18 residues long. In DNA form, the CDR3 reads TGTGCCAGCAGCTTAGCTAGTTTGGGACAGGGAGCTAACTATGGCTACACCTTC. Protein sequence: CASSLASLGQGANYGYTF.

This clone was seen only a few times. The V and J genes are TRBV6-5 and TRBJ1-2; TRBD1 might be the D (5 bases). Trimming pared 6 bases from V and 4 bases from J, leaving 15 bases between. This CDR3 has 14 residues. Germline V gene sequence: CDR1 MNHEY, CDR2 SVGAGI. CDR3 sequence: CASSRPGVGYGYTF. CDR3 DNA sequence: TGTGCCAGCAGCCGGCCGGGGGTTGGCTATGGCTACACCTTC.

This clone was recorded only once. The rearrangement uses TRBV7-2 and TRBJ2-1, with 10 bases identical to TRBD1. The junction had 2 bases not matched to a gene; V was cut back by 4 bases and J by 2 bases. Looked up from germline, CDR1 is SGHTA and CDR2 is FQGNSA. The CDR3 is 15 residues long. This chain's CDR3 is CASSSDRGTYNEQFF. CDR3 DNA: TGTGCCAGCAGCTCGGACAGGGGGACCTACAATGAGCAGTTCTTC.

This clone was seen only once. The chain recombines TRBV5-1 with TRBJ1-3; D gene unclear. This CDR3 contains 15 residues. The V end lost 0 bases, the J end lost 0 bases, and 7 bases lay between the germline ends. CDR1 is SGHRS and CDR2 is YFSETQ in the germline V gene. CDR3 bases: TGCGCCAGCAGCTTGGACCTCGGCTCTGGAAACACCATATATTTT. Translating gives CASSLDLGSGNTIYF.

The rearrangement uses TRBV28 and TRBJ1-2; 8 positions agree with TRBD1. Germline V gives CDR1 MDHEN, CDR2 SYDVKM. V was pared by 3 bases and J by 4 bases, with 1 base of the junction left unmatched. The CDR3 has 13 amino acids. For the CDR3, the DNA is TGTGCCAGCAGTTTCGGACAGGGCTATGGCTACACCTTC. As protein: CASSFGQGYGYTF.

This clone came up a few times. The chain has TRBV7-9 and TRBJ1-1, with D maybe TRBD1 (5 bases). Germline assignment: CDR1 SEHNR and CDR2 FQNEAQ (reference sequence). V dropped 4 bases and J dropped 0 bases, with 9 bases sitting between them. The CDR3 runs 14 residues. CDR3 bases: TGTGCCAGCAGCTCGGGACTTTTGAACACTGAAGCTTTCTTT. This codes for CASSSGLLNTEAFF.

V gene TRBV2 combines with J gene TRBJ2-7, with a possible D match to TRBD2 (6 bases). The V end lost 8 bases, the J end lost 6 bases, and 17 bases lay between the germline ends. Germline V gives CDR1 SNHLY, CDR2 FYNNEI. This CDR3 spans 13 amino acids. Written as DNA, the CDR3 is TGTGCCAGCCTACGAGGGGACTTGCCCGAGCAGTACTTC. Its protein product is CASLRGDLPEQYF.

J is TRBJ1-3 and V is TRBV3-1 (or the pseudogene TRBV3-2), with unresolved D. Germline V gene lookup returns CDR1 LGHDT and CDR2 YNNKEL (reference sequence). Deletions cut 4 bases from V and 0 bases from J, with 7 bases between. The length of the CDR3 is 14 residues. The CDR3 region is CASSPASSGNTIYF. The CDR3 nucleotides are TGTGCCAGCAGCCCCGCGAGCTCTGGAAACACCATATATTTT.

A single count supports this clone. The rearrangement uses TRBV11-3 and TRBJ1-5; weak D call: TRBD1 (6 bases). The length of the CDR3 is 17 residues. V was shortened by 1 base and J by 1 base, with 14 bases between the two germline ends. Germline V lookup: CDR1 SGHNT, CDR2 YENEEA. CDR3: CASSLVAQGLSNQPQHF. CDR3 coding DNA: TGTGCCAGCAGCTTAGTAGCCCAGGGGCTAAGCAATCAGCCCCAGCATTTT.

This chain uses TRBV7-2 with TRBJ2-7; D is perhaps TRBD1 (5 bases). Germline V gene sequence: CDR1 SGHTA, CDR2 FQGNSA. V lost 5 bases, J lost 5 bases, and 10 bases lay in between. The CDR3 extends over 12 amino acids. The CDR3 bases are TGTGCCAGCAGCATCCAGGGTAACGAGCAGTACTTC. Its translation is CASSIQGNEQYF.

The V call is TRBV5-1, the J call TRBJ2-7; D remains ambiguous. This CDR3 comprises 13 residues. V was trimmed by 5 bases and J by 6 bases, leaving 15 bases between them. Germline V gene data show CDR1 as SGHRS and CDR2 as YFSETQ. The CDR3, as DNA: TGCGCCAGCAGGCATCTTTTTTCAGGCGAGCAGTACTTC. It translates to CASRHLFSGEQYF.

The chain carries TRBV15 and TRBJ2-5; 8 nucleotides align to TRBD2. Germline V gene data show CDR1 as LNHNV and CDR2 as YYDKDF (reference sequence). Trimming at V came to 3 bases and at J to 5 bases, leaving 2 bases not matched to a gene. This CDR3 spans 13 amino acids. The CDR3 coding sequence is TGTGCCACCAGCAGTCGCGGGGGGGAGACCCAGTACTTC. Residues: CATSSRGGETQYF.

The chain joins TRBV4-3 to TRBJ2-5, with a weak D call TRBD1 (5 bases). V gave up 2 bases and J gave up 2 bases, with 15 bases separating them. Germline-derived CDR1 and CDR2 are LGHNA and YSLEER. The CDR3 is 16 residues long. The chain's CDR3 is CASSQLISGHQETQYF. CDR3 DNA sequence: TGCGCCAGCAGCCAACTTATTTCAGGACATCAAGAGACCCAGTACTTC.

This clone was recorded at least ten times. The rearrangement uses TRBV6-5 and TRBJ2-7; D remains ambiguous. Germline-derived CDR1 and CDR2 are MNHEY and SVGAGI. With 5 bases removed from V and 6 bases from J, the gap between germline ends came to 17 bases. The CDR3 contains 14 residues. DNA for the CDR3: TGTGCCAGCAGTCTTTCTATAGAGGTCGGCGAGCAGTACTTC. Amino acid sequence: CASSLSIEVGEQYF.